These 15 T cell receptor beta chains originate from one sample sequenced in a study of tumor-infiltrating lymphocytes in localized non-small cell lung cancer. This table comes from immunoSEQ multiplex PCR, and its TCRdb copy is limited to in-frame clones, with some not included. The sample lists roughly 8,900 clones; around 73% were seen once. The source material was uninvolved lung tissue not adjacent to the tumor. The source of these receptors is a human donor with non-small cell lung cancer.

The V and J genes are TRBV6-4 and TRBJ2-3; the match to TRBD2 covers 10 bases. Losses at the gene ends were 3 bases for V and 0 bases for J; bases not matched to a gene: 9. The CDR3 extends over 18 amino acids. Looked up from germline, CDR1 is MRHNA and CDR2 is SNTAGT. CDR3 sequence: CASSDQPSGGWSTDTQYF. CDR3 nucleotides: TGTGCCAGCAGTGATCAGCCTAGCGGGGGTTGGAGCACAGATACGCAGTATTTT.

This rearrangement joins TRBV5-6 to TRBJ2-1, with a weak D call TRBD2 (6 bases). V shed 0 bases and J shed 2 bases, with 12 bases lying between them. Per the germline V gene, CDR1 is SGHDT and CDR2 is YYEEEE. The CDR3 has 16 amino acids. The CDR3: CASSLDSGTTYNEQFF. In DNA form, the CDR3 reads TGTGCCAGCAGCTTGGATAGCGGTACTACCTACAATGAGCAGTTCTTC.

This chain links TRBV6-1 with TRBJ2-7; 7 bases line up with TRBD1. Germline V CDR1 and CDR2: MNHNS, SASEGT. The V gene end was trimmed by 9 bases and the J gene end by 4 bases; junction bases not matched to a gene: 12. The CDR3 is 14 amino acids. CDR3 nucleotide sequence: TGTGCCAGAAAAGCTACAGGGGCACCTTACGAGCAGTACGTC. Protein product: CARKATGAPYEQYV.

In its sample, this clone was seen a few times. The chain's CDR3 is CASSSYRGSGNTIYF. DNA for the CDR3: TGTGCCAGCAGCTCGTACAGGGGATCCGGAAACACCATATATTTT. This chain uses TRBV7-2 with TRBJ1-3; 7 bases are shared with TRBD1. Germline CDR1 SGHTA, CDR2 FQGNSA. The junction had 7 bases not matched to a gene; V was cut back by 4 bases and J by 4 bases. The CDR3 runs to 15 residues.

The rearrangement uses TRBV11-2 and TRBJ1-6; D is uncertain. This CDR3 contains 15 residues. V lost 5 bases, J lost 0 bases, and 8 bases lay in between. The germline V gene encodes CDR1 SGHAT and CDR2 FQNNGV. The CDR3 spells CASSRSPSYNSPLHF. The CDR3 nucleotides are TGTGCCAGCAGCCGTAGCCCCTCCTATAATTCACCCCTCCACTTT.

This clone is judged medium-sized. This sequence joins TRBV7-2 and TRBJ2-1; D is possibly TRBD1 (5 bases). Trimming shortened V by 4 bases and J by 9 bases, and 10 bases separated the two germline ends. The germline CDR1 and CDR2 sequences are SGHTA and FQGNSA. This CDR3 spans 12 amino acids. Here the CDR3 DNA reads TGTGCCAGCAGCTCCAGGGCCCGTGAGCAGTTCTTC. Its translation: CASSSRAREQFF.

This clone qualifies as medium-sized. This chain joins TRBV9 and TRBJ1-3; perhaps TRBD1 as D (5 bases). The CDR3 extends over 16 amino acids. CDR1 is SGDLS and CDR2 is YYNGEE in the germline V gene. V was trimmed by 4 bases and J by 2 bases, leaving 16 bases between them. The CDR3: CASSPRLGVPGNTIYF. The CDR3 DNA follows: TGTGCCAGCAGCCCCCGGTTAGGGGTACCTGGAAACACCATATATTTT.

This rearrangement joins TRBV30 to TRBJ2-7; maybe TRBD2 (5 bases). From germline, CDR1 is GTSNPN and CDR2 SVGIG (reference sequence). This CDR3 spans 13 amino acids. Trimming removed 1 base from V and 3 bases from J, with 10 bases in between. The CDR3 DNA reads as TGTGCCTGGAGTGGAGGGCGTGGCTACGAGCAGTACTTC. Translating it yields CAWSGGRGYEQYF.

V usage is TRBV5-4 and J usage is TRBJ2-1; the match to TRBD2 covers 8 bases. V was clipped by 4 bases and J by 3 bases; unmatched bases: 6. The CDR3 covers 15 residues. CDR1 is SGHNT and CDR2 is YYREEE in the germline V gene (reference sequence). The CDR3 DNA reads as TGTGCCAGCAGCCCCCAAGCGGGGGTCTACAATGAGCAGTTCTTC. It encodes CASSPQAGVYNEQFF.

V and J are TRBV7-2 and TRBJ2-1; D ambiguous. The germline CDR1 and CDR2 sequences are SGHTA and FQGNSA. The ends were cut back, 6 bases at V and 11 bases at J, with 11 bases in the middle. This CDR3 spans 11 amino acids. The CDR3 region has the DNA TGTGCCAGCAGTTTGGTTTGGCAGCAGTTCTTC. Protein sequence: CASSLVWQQFF.

This clone was counted once. The chain couples TRBV7-9 to TRBJ2-3, with unresolved D. Germline-derived CDR1 and CDR2 are SEHNR and FQNEAQ (reference sequence). V gave up 6 bases and J gave up 1 base, with 20 bases separating them. The CDR3 runs to 17 residues. CDR3: CASRTVFMWFRTDTQYF. The CDR3 bases are TGTGCCAGCAGGACGGTTTTTATGTGGTTCCGCACAGATACGCAGTATTTT. Full variable domain (remainder filled in from reference TRBV7-9 and TRBJ2-3): DTGVSQNPRHKITKRGQNVTFRCDPISEHNRLYWYRQTLGQGPEFLTYFQNEAQLEKSRLLSDRFSAERPKGSFSTLEIQRTEQGDSAMYLCASRTVFMWFRTDTQYFGPGTRLTVL.

This clone showed up just a few times. The CDR3 DNA reads as TGCAGCGTTGAAGGCAGTCCCGGGCAGCCCCAGCATTTT. Translated: CSVEGSPGQPQHF. The genes are TRBV29-1 and TRBJ1-5; D unclear. Germline assignment: CDR1 SQVTM and CDR2 ANQGSEA. V lost 1 base, J lost 7 bases, and 11 bases lay in between. The CDR3 spans 13 residues.

The chain links TRBV5-1 to TRBJ2-7, with D possibly TRBD1 on 5 matching bases. V lost 6 bases, J lost 2 bases, and 18 bases lay in between. The CDR3 totals 15 residues. Per germline, CDR1 SGHRS and CDR2 YFSETQ. Here the CDR3 reads CASTGDQGLTYEQYF. In DNA, the CDR3 is TGCGCCAGCACTGGGGATCAGGGATTGACCTACGAGCAGTACTTC.

The chain employs TRBV6-6 and TRBJ2-7; 10 nucleotides agree with TRBD2. V lost 2 bases, J lost 3 bases, and 7 bases stayed unmatched. From germline, CDR1 is MNHNY and CDR2 SVGAGI (reference sequence). The CDR3 is made up of 16 amino acids. As DNA, the CDR3 is TGTGCCAGCAGTTACACCAATCCTAGCGGGGGCTACGAGCAGTACTTC. It specifies CASSYTNPSGGYEQYF.

The chain joins TRBV5-4 to TRBJ2-7, with a possible D match to TRBD1 (7 bases). Trimming took off 4 bases at V and 4 bases at J, with 15 bases between the two ends. This CDR3 spans 14 amino acids. CDR1 SGHNT and CDR2 YYREEE come from the germline V gene (reference sequence). Here the CDR3 reads CASSRGQEGYEQYF. The CDR3 coding sequence is TGTGCCAGCAGCCGTGGACAGGAGGGGTACGAGCAGTACTTC.